The clone carrying this T cell receptor beta chain was seen a few times. The CDR3 has 15 residues. The germline V gene has CDR1 MNHEY and CDR2 SVGAGI. Trimming left V 2 bases short and J 10 bases short, with 18 bases between. This sample stems from a study of blood T cells in healthy people across ages. Primed by a sample-barcoded 5' primer and a J-beta primer mix, a second PCR proceeded for 7 to 11 cycles. Sequencing of every sample gave 2.5 million or more CDR3-containing paired-end reads. TCRdb itself ran the 5' RACE reads through MiXCR, one entry per CDR3 protein. Seen here are 1.5 million to 2 million distinct CDR3 sequences, approximately 28% observed once, and the top ten hold roughly 8.2%.

The sequenced sample consisted of blood. The gene calls are TRBV6-5 and TRBJ2-1, with D perhaps given as TRBD1 or TRBD2 (6 bases each). The receptor comes from a woman aged 30 to 39 in good health. The CDR3 is CASSYGGTPIYEQFF. The CDR3 nucleotides are TGTGCCAGCAGTTACGGCGGGACACCTATCTACGAGCAGTTCTTC.